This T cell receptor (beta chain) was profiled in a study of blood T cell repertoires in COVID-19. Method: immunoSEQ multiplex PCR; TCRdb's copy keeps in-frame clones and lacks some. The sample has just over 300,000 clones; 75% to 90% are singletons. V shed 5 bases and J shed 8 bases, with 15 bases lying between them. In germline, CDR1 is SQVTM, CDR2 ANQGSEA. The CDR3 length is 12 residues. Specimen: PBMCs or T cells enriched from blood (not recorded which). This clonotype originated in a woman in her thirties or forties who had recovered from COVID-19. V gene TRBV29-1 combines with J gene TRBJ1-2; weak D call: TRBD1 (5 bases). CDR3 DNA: TGCAGCGTTAATATAGGGGTCCTCGGCTACACCTTC. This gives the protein CSVNIGVLGYTF.